The entry below gives a single T cell receptor beta chain sequence along with its context. The antigen is undetermined. Mismatch with germline at one junction end may stem from a read error. Sorted populations all had greater than 95% purity. These data belong to a study of beta chain features in type 1 diabetes. The wider study: All samples yielded about 100 million examined sorted cells.

Study-wide results and limits: Type 1 diabetes patients had moderately but significantly shorter TCRB CDR3s in all four CD4+ subsets.

The study reverse transcribed the entire isolated RNA, so it sequenced expressed TCRB transcripts. Here immunoSEQ multiplex PCR was the method, and the copy in TCRdb shows in-frame clones only, minus some. Altogether about 900,000 clones are present, 17% being singletons, with the ten largest covering around 0.02%. Germline V CDR1 and CDR2: SSHAT, FNYEAQ (reference sequence). The CDR3 runs to 13 residues. The clonotype was recovered from a woman aged 18-30 years in good health. Material for sequencing was naive CD4+ T cells from blood. The chain combines TRBV7-7 with TRBJ2-5; no clear D gene. The CDR3 DNA sequence: TGTGCTAGCAGCTTAGATACCCAAGAGACCCAGTACTTC. It translates to CASSLDTQETQYF. The whole variable domain, filled in from reference TRBV7-7 and TRBJ2-5, reads GAGVSQSPRYKVTKRGQDVTLRCDPISSHATLYWYQQALGQGPEFLTYFNYEAQPDKSGLPSDRFSAERPEGSISTLTIQRTEQRDSAMYRCASSLDTQETQYFGPGTRLLVL.